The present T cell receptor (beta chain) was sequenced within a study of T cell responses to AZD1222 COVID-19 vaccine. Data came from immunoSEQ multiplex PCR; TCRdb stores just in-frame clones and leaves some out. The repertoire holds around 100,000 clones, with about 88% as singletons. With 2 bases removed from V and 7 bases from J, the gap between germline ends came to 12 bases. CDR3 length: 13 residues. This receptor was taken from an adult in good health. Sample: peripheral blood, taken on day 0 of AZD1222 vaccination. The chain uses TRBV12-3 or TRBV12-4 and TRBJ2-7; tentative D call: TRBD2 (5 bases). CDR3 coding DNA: TGTGCCAGCAGTTTAACGGTCGGGATTGAGCAGTACTTC. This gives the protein CASSLTVGIEQYF.